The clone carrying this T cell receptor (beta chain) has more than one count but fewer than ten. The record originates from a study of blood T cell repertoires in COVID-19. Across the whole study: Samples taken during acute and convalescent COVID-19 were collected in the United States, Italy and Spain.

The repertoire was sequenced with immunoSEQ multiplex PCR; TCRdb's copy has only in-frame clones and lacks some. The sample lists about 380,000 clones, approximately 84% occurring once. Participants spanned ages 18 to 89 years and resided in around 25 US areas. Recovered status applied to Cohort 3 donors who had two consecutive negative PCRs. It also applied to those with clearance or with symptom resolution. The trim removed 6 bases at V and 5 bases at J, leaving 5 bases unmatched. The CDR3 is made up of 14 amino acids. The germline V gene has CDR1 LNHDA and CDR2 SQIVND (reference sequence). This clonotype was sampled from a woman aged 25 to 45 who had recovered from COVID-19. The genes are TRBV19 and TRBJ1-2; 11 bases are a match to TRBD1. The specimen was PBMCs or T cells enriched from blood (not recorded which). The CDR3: CASRSGQGAYGYTF. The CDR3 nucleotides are TGTGCCAGTAGAAGCGGACAGGGGGCGTATGGCTACACCTTC.